This entry lists 24 T cell receptor beta chains sequenced from one sample in a study of PD-L1 blockade in urothelial cancer. Repertoires were generated with immunoSEQ multiplex PCR, while TCRdb's copy carries only in-frame clones and drops some. The sample has about 95,000 clones, about nine tenths seen once; the top ten hold 2%. Time point reported: pretreatment peripheral blood. The sample consisted of PBMCs, taken around atezolizumab (anti-PD-L1) treatment. These receptors were collected from a man aged 60-69 years with urothelial cancer.

The rearrangement uses TRBV27 and TRBJ2-1; no clear D. V lost 3 bases, J lost 4 bases, and 13 bases lay in between. The CDR3 is made up of 15 amino acids. Germline lookup yields CDR1 MNHEY and CDR2 SMNVEV (reference sequence). CDR3 sequence (DNA): TGTGCCAGCAGTTTTCTACCGATCTTATACAATGAGCAGTTCTTC. Amino acids: CASSFLPILYNEQFF.

V gene TRBV7-3 combines with J gene TRBJ2-3, with a tentative D call TRBD2 (6 bases). The CDR3 has 15 amino acids. Trimming removed 0 bases at V and 5 bases at J, with 12 bases between. Germline CDR1 and CDR2: SGHTA and FQGTGA. This CDR3 reads CASSLTSGEIDTQYF. The CDR3 DNA follows: TGTGCCAGCAGCTTAACATCGGGAGAGATAGATACGCAGTATTTT.

The chain links TRBV5-6 to TRBJ2-1; perhaps TRBD2 as D (5 bases). The CDR3 has 17 residues. The germline V gene encodes CDR1 SGHDT and CDR2 YYEEEE. V was cut by 4 bases and J by 3 bases, with 20 bases left in between. CDR3 protein: CASSHALGSEIYNEQFF. The CDR3 nucleotides read TGTGCCAGCAGCCATGCCTTGGGTAGCGAGATCTACAATGAGCAGTTCTTC.

The rearrangement uses TRBV6-5 and TRBJ1-1; 8 bases map to TRBD1. Germline CDR1 MNHEY, CDR2 SVGAGI. The V and J ends lost 5 bases and 5 bases, in that order; junction bases with no gene match: 7. CDR3 length: 14 residues. DNA for the CDR3: TGTGCCAGCAGTCAACAGGGGGGAGGAACTGAAGCTTTCTTT. Translation gives CASSQQGGGTEAFF.

V is TRBV25-1 and J is TRBJ1-3; no clear D gene. The CDR3 is made up of 14 amino acids. Germline V gene data show CDR1 as MGHDK and CDR2 as SYGVNS. Trimming stripped 4 bases from V and 1 base from J, with 8 bases between. The CDR3 spells CASSVDISGNTIYF. The CDR3 region has the DNA TGTGCCAGCAGTGTCGACATTTCTGGAAACACCATATATTTT.

The V call is TRBV6-1, the J call TRBJ2-7, with TRBD1 matching over 12 bases. V was clipped by 5 bases and J by 3 bases; unmatched bases: 5. Germline CDR1 and CDR2: MNHNS and SASEGT. The CDR3 has 15 amino acids. CDR3 in amino acids: CASSSGTGGFYEQYF. CDR3 bases: TGTGCCAGCAGTTCCGGGACAGGGGGCTTCTACGAGCAGTACTTC.

A single count supports this clone. V is TRBV6-5 and J is TRBJ2-2; 10 bases fit TRBD2. The V gene's germline CDR1 is MNHEY and CDR2 SVGAGI. The V segment lost 2 bases and the J segment 6 bases; nucleotides outside the gene matches: 6. This CDR3 is 16 amino acids long. The CDR3 nucleotides are TGTGCCAGCAGTTACACACCCGGGACTAGCGCCGGGGAGCTGTTTTTT. Its protein product is CASSYTPGTSAGELFF.

This chain links TRBV13 with TRBJ1-1, with 8 positions matching TRBD1. The CDR3 loop spans 14 amino acids. After removal of 5 bases from V and 0 bases from J, the junction contained 2 bases not matched to a gene. Germline V gives CDR1 PRHDT, CDR2 FYEKMQ (reference sequence). CDR3 amino acids: CASSPDRVNTEAFF. The CDR3 DNA sequence: TGTGCCAGCAGCCCGGACAGGGTGAACACTGAAGCTTTCTTT.

This clone was found once. V usage is TRBV29-1 and J usage is TRBJ1-2; tentative D call: TRBD1 (5 bases). CDR1 and CDR2 from the germline V gene are SQVTM and ANQGSEA. Trimming took off 4 bases at V and 2 bases at J, with 8 bases between the two ends. CDR3 length: 12 residues. CDR3 sequence reads: CSVGGGNYGYTF. In DNA form, the CDR3 reads TGCAGCGTTGGCGGGGGGAACTATGGCTACACCTTC. Filled out from reference TRBV29-1 and TRBJ1-2, the complete variable domain reads SAVISQKPSRDICQRGTSLTIQCQVDSQVTMMFWYRQQPGQSLTLIATANQGSEATYESGFVIDKFPISRPNLTFSTLTVSNMSPEDSSIYLCSVGGGNYGYTFGSGTRLTVV.

The V and J genes are TRBV27 and TRBJ2-1, with D possibly matching TRBD2 (7 bases). V lost 6 bases, J lost 7 bases, and 16 bases lay in between. Germline V lookup: CDR1 MNHEY, CDR2 SMNVEV (reference sequence). The CDR3 is 14 residues long. The CDR3 DNA reads as TGTGCCAGCAGCCGCCGGGGGGCGGGGAATGAGCAGTTCTTC. This codes for CASSRRGAGNEQFF.

This clone was observed a single time. The CDR3 loop reads CASSLENRVISGANVLTF. In DNA form, the CDR3 reads TGTGCCAGCAGCTTAGAAAACAGGGTGATCTCTGGGGCCAACGTCCTGACTTTC. This chain links TRBV7-6 with TRBJ2-6; the D gene is possibly TRBD1 (6 bases). The CDR3 runs to 18 residues. V was trimmed by 1 base and J by 0 bases, leaving 13 bases between them. From germline, CDR1 is SGHVS and CDR2 FNYEAQ. Based on the CDR3 plus reference TRBV7-6 and TRBJ2-6, the full variable domain is GAGVSQSPRYKVTKRGQDVALRCDPISGHVSLYWYRQALGQGPEFLTYFNYEAQQDKSGLPNDRFSAERPEGSISTLTIQRTEQRDSAMYRCASSLENRVISGANVLTFGAGSRLTVL.

The chain employs TRBV29-1 and TRBJ1-3; the match to TRBD1 covers 8 bases. Unmatched junction bases numbered 0, after V lost 1 base and J lost 4 bases. Germline CDR1 SQVTM, CDR2 ANQGSEA. The CDR3 has 13 amino acids. The CDR3 DNA reads as TGCAGCGTTGAAGGGACAGGGGGAAACACCATATATTTT. Encoded protein: CSVEGTGGNTIYF.

The J gene is TRBJ1-4, the V gene TRBV11-3; no firm D call. V gave up 3 bases and J gave up 3 bases, with 8 bases separating them. The germline CDR1 and CDR2 sequences are SGHNT and YENEEA. There are 14 residues in the CDR3. CDR3 DNA sequence: TGTGCCAGCAGCTTGGGCAGATCTAATGAAAAACTGTTTTTT. Protein sequence: CASSLGRSNEKLFF.

CDR3 in amino acids: CASSPGEGATLSPLHF. CDR3 bases: TGCGCCAGCAGCCCGGGGGAAGGGGCTACCCTGTCGCCCCTCCACTTT. The J gene is TRBJ1-6, the V gene TRBV5-1; maybe TRBD1 (5 bases). CDR1 and CDR2 (germline): SGHRS, YFSETQ. V was trimmed by 4 bases and J by 13 bases, leaving 24 bases between them. This CDR3 region has 16 residues.

V and J are TRBV29-1 and TRBJ1-1; 9 nucleotides agree with TRBD1. CDR1 and CDR2 (germline): SQVTM, ANQGSEA. The V segment lost 5 bases and the J segment 4 bases; nucleotides outside the gene matches: 5. This CDR3 has 13 residues. The CDR3 reads CSVSSQGATEAFF. CDR3 nucleotide sequence: TGCAGCGTTTCCTCACAGGGGGCCACTGAAGCTTTCTTT.

The J gene is TRBJ2-3, the V gene TRBV18; the match to TRBD2 covers 15 bases. In germline, CDR1 is KGHSH, CDR2 LQKENI. V lost 3 bases to trimming and J lost 3 bases; unmatched junction nucleotides: 4. The CDR3 consists of 17 residues. The CDR3 nucleotides read TGTGCCAGCTCACCGCCGGGACTAGCGGGAGGTACAGATACGCAGTATTTT. Translating it yields CASSPPGLAGGTDTQYF.

The rearrangement joins TRBV28 to TRBJ2-5, with 7 positions matching TRBD1. Germline V gives CDR1 MDHEN, CDR2 SYDVKM. CDR3 length: 14 amino acids. The trim removed 2 bases at V and 4 bases at J, leaving 4 bases unmatched. In DNA form, the CDR3 reads TGTGCCAGCAGTTTAGGCGGACAGGCAGAGACCCAGTACTTC. Translated, it gives CASSLGGQAETQYF. The entire variable domain, with the rest obtained from reference TRBV28 and TRBJ2-5, is as follows: DVKVTQSSRYLVKRTGEKVFLECVQDMDHENMFWYRQDPGLGLRLIYFSYDVKMKEKGDIPEGYSVSREKKERFSLILESASTNQTSMYLCASSLGGQAETQYFGPGTRLLVL.

V usage is TRBV5-8 and J usage is TRBJ2-3; 9 nucleotides match TRBD1. Looked up from germline, CDR1 is SGHTS and CDR2 is YDEGEE. The CDR3 has 15 residues. V trimming: 7 bases; J trimming: 2 bases; junction bases outside the gene matches: 8. The CDR3 loop reads CASRDRATLTDTQYF. DNA of the CDR3: TGTGCCAGCCGGGACAGGGCAACCCTCACAGATACGCAGTATTTT. Full variable domain (rest looked up from reference TRBV5-8 and TRBJ2-3): EAGVTQSPTHLIKTRGQQATLRCSPISGHTSVYWYQQALGLGLQFLLWYDEGEERNRGNFPPRFSGRQFPNYSSELNVNALELEDSALYLCASRDRATLTDTQYFGPGTRLTVL.

The V call is TRBV25-1, the J call TRBJ2-7, with a possible D match to TRBD1 (5 bases). V lost 7 bases, J lost 3 bases, and 13 bases lay in between. CDR3 size: 13 residues. Germline lookup yields CDR1 MGHDK and CDR2 SYGVNS. CDR3 amino acids: CASNGGQGYEQYF. The CDR3 DNA sequence: TGTGCCAGCAACGGCGGTCAGGGCTACGAGCAGTACTTC.

This chain joins TRBV7-9 and TRBJ2-7; tentative D call: TRBD2 (6 bases). This CDR3 has 13 amino acids. Germline V lookup: CDR1 SEHNR, CDR2 FQNEAQ (reference sequence). The V and J ends lost 1 base and 5 bases respectively, with 9 bases between them. The CDR3 is CASSLGWGDEQYF. The CDR3 region has the DNA TGTGCCAGCAGCTTAGGTTGGGGGGACGAGCAGTACTTC.

The CDR3 DNA is TGCGCCAGCAGTGATGGAGGATCTAATGAAAAACTGTTTTTT. This sequence encodes CASSDGGSNEKLFF. V usage is TRBV10-1 and J usage is TRBJ1-4; unclear D gene. This CDR3 has 14 residues. Germline values: CDR1 WNHNN, CDR2 SYGVQD (reference sequence). Trimming cost V 3 bases and J 3 bases, with 8 bases left between them.

The chain recombines TRBV7-9 with TRBJ2-7; possibly TRBD2 for D (5 bases). The CDR3 has 16 residues. Deletions cut 2 bases from V and 1 base from J, with 15 bases between. Germline values: CDR1 SEHNR, CDR2 FQNEAQ (reference sequence). CDR3 sequence: CASSLKGQRSSYEQYF. The CDR3, as DNA: TGTGCCAGCAGCTTAAAAGGCCAGCGGAGTTCCTACGAGCAGTACTTC.

V is TRBV7-9 and J is TRBJ1-1, with 10 bases that match TRBD1. The CDR3 consists of 14 residues. V was clipped by 4 bases and J by 4 bases; unmatched bases: 3. CDR1 is SEHNR and CDR2 is FQNEAQ in the germline V gene (reference sequence). The CDR3 sequence is CASSSGTGATEAFF. CDR3 DNA sequence: TGTGCCAGCAGCTCGGGGACAGGGGCCACTGAAGCTTTCTTT.

This chain connects TRBV9 to TRBJ1-1; TRBD1 matches at 8 bases. CDR3 size: 15 residues. Germline V lookup: CDR1 SGDLS, CDR2 YYNGEE. Trimming at V came to 2 bases and at J to 1 base, leaving 4 bases not matched to a gene. CDR3 residues: CASSVLQGGNTEAFF. CDR3 DNA sequence: TGTGCCAGCAGCGTCCTACAGGGGGGGAACACTGAAGCTTTCTTT.